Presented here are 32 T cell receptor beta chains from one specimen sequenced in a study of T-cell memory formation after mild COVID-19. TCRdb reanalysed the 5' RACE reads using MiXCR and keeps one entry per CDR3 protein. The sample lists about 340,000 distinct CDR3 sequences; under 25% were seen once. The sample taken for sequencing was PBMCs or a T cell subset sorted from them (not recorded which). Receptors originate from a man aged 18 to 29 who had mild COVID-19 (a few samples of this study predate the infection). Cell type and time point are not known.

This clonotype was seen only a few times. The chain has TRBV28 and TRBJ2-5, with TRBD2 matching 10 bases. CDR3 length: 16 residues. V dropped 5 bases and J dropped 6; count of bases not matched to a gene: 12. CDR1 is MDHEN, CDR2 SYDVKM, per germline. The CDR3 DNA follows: TGTGCCAGCAGTCCCCCCCTAGCGGGGGCGGGGAAGACCCAGTACTTC. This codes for CASSPPLAGAGKTQYF.

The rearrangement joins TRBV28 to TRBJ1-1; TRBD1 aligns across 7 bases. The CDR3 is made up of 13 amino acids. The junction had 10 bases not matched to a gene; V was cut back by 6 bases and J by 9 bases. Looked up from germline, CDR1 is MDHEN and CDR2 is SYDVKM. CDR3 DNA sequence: TGTGCCAGCAGCCAAAACCAACAGGGGAAAGCTTTCTTT. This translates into CASSQNQQGKAFF.

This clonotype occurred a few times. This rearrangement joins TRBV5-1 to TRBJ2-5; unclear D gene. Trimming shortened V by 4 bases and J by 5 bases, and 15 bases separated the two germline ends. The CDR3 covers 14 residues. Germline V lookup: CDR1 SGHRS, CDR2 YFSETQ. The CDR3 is CASSPGPLGETQYF. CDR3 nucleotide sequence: TGCGCCAGCAGCCCCGGTCCCTTAGGGGAGACCCAGTACTTC.

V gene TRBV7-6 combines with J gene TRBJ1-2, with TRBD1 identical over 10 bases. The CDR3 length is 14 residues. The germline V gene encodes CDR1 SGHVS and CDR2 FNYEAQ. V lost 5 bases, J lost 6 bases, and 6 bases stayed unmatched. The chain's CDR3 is CASSPGTGDNGYTF. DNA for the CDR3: TGTGCCAGCAGCCCCGGGACAGGGGATAATGGCTACACCTTC.

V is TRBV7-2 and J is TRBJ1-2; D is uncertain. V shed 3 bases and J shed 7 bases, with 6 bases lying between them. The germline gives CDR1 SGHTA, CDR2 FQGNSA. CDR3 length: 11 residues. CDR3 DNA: TGTGCCAGCAGCTTCAATGGTGGCTACACCTTC. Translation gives CASSFNGGYTF. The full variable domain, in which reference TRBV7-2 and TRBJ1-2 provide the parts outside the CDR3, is GAGVSQSPSNKVTEKGKDVELRCDPISGHTALYWYRQSLGQGLEFLIYFQGNSAPDKSGLPSDRFSAERTGGSVSTLTIQRTQQEDSAVYLCASSFNGGYTFGSGTRLTVV.

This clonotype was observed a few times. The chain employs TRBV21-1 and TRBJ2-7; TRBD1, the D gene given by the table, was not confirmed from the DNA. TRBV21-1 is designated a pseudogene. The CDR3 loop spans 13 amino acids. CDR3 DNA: TGTGCCAGCAGCAAAGAGGGGCGGGACGAGCAGTACGTC. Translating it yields CASSKEGRDEQYV.

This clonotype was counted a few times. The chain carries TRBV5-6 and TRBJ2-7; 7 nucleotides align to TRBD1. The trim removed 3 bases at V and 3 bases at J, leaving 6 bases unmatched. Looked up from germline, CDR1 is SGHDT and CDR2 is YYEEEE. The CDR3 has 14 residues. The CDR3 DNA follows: TGTGCCAGCAGCTGTGACAGGGAGCTCTACGAGCAGTACGTC. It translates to CASSCDRELYEQYV.

The CDR3 sequence is CSVEDRGGGETQYF. In nucleotides, the CDR3 is TGCAGCGTTGAAGATCGCGGGGGCGGGGAGACCCAGTACTTC. The V gene is TRBV29-1, the J gene TRBJ2-5; D perhaps matches TRBD2 (7 bases). This CDR3 spans 14 amino acids. Between the trimmed V and J ends, which lost 0 bases and 5 bases, there was a span of 13 bases. CDR1 and CDR2 (germline): SQVTM, ANQGSEA.

The CDR3 loop reads CASSSWTAGYTF. The CDR3 bases are TGTGCCAGCAGCTCATGGACAGCTGGCTACACCTTC. V gene TRBV5-5 combines with J gene TRBJ1-2, with a tentative D call TRBD1 (6 bases). The CDR3 has 12 amino acids. Germline CDR1 and CDR2: SGHKS and YYEKEE (reference sequence). V dropped 3 bases and J dropped 7 bases, with 10 bases sitting between them.

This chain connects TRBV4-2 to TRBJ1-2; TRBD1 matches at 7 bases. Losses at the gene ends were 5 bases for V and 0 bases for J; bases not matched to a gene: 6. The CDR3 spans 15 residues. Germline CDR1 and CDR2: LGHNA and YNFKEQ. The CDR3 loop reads CASSTWDSANYGYTF. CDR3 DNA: TGTGCCAGCAGCACCTGGGACAGTGCTAACTATGGCTACACCTTC.

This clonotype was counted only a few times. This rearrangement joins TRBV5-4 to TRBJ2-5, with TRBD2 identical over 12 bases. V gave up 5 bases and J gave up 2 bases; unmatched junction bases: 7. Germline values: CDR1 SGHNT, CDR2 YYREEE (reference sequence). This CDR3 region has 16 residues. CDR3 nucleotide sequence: TGTGCCAGCAGTTCGCCTAGCGGGGGGGATCAAGAGACCCAGTACTTC. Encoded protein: CASSSPSGGDQETQYF.

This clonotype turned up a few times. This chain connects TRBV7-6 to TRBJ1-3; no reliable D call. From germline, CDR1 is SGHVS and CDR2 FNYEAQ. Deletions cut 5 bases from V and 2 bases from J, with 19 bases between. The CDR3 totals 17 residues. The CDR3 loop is CASSPIRPPMTGNTIYF. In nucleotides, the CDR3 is TGTGCCAGCAGCCCTATTAGACCGCCTATGACTGGAAACACCATATATTTT. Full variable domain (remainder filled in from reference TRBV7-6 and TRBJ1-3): GAGVSQSPRYKVTKRGQDVALRCDPISGHVSLYWYRQALGQGPEFLTYFNYEAQQDKSGLPNDRFSAERPEGSISTLTIQRTEQRDSAMYRCASSPIRPPMTGNTIYFGEGSWLTVV.

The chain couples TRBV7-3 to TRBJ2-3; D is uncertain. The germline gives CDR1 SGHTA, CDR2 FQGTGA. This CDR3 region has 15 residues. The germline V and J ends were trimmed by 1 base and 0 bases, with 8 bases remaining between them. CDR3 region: CASSLNGPSTDTQYF. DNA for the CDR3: TGTGCCAGCAGCTTAAACGGACCCAGCACAGATACGCAGTATTTT.

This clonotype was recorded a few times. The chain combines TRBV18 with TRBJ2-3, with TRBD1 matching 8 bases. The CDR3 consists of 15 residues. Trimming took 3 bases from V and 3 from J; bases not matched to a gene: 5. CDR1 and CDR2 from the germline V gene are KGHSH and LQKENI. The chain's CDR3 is CASSPAGQGTDTQYF. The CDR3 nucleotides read TGTGCCAGCTCACCCGCCGGACAGGGAACAGATACGCAGTATTTT.

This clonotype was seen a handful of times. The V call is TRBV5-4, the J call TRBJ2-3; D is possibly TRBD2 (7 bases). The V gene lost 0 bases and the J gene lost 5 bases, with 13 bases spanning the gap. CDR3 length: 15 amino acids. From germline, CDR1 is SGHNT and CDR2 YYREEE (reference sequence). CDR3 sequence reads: CASSLGGGAKDTQYF. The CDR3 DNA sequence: TGTGCCAGCAGCTTGGGAGGGGGGGCTAAAGATACGCAGTATTTT.

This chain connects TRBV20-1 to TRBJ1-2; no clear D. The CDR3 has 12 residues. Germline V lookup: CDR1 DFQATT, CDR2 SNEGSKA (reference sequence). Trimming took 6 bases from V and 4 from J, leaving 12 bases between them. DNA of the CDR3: TGCAGTGCAAATACAGTTCCCTATGGCTACACCTTC. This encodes CSANTVPYGYTF.

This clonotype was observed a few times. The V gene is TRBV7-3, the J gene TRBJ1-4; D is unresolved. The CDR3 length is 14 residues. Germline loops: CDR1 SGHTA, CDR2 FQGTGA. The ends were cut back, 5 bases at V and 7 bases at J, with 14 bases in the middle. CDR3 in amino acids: CASSVQGSGEKLFF. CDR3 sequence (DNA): TGTGCCAGCAGCGTCCAAGGGTCGGGTGAAAAACTGTTTTTT.

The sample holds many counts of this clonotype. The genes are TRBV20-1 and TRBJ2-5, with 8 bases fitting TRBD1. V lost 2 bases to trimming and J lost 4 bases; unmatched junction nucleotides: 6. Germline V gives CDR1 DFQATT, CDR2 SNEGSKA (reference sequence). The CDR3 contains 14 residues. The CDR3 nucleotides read TGCAGTGCTAGATCCTGGACAGGGCTAGAGACCCAGTACTTC. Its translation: CSARSWTGLETQYF.

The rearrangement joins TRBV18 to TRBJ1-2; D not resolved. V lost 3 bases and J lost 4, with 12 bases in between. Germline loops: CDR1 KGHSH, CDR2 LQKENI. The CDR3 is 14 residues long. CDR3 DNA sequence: TGTGCCAGCTCACCGTCCGATACCCCCTATGGCTACACCTTC. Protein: CASSPSDTPYGYTF.

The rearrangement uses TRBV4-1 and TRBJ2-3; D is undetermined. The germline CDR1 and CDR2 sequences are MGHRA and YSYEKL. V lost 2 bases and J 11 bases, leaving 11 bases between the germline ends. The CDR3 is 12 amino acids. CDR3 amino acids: CASSQTQDRQYF. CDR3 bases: TGCGCCAGCAGCCAAACGCAAGATCGGCAGTATTTT.

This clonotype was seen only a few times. CDR3 amino acids: CRSLEGGGYTF. In DNA, the CDR3 is TGCAGGTCCCTGGAGGGTGGGGGCTACACCTTC. This chain joins TRBV20-1 and TRBJ1-2; D gene uncertain. The CDR3 covers 11 residues. CDR1 is DFQATT, CDR2 SNEGSKA, per germline (reference sequence).

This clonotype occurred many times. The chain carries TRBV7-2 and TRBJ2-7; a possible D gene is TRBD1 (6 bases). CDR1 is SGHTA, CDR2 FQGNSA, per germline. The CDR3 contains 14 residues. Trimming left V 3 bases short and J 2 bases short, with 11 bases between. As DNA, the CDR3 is TGTGCCAGCAGCTTGGGGACAAAAACCTACGAGCAGTACTTC. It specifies CASSLGTKTYEQYF. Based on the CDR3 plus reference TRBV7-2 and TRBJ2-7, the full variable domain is GAGVSQSPSNKVTEKGKDVELRCDPISGHTALYWYRQSLGQGLEFLIYFQGNSAPDKSGLPSDRFSAERTGGSVSTLTIQRTQQEDSAVYLCASSLGTKTYEQYFGPGTRLTVT.

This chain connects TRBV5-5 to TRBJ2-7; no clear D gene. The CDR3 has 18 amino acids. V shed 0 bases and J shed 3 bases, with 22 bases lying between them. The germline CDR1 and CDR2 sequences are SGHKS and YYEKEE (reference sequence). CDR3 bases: TGTGCCAGCAGCTTGGGTAACCGTCGGACCGGCAGAGGCTACGAGCAGTACGTC. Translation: CASSLGNRRTGRGYEQYV.

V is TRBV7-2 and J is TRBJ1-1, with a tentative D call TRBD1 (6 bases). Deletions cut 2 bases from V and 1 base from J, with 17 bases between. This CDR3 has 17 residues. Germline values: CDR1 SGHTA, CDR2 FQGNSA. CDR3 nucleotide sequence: TGTGCCAGCAGCTTACCCCGAGGGGGGACTCAGAACACTGAAGCTTTCTTT. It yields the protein CASSLPRGGTQNTEAFF.

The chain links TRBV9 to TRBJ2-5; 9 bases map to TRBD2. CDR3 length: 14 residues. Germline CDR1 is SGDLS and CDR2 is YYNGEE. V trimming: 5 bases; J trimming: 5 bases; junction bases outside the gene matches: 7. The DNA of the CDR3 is TGTGCCAGCAGTGGCGGGGGGGCGGAGGAGACCCAGTACTTC. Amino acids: CASSGGGAEETQYF.

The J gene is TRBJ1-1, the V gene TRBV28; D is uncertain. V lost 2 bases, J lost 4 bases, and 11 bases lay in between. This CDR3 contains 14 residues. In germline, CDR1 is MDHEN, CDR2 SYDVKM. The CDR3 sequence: CASSLTPWATEAFF. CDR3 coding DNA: TGTGCCAGCAGTTTAACTCCCTGGGCCACTGAAGCTTTCTTT.

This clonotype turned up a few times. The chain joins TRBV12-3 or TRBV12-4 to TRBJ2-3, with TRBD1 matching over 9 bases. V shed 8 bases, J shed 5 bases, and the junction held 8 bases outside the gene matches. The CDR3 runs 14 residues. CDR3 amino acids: CASSRGQGQDTQYF. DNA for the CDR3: TGTGCCAGCTCACGGGGACAGGGCCAAGATACGCAGTATTTT.

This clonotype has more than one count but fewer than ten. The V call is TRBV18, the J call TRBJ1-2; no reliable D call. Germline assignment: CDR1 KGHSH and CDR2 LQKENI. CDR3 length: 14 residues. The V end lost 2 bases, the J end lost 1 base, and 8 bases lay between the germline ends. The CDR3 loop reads CASSPTSSNYGYTF. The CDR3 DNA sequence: TGTGCCAGCTCACCAACGTCCAGTAACTATGGCTACACCTTC.

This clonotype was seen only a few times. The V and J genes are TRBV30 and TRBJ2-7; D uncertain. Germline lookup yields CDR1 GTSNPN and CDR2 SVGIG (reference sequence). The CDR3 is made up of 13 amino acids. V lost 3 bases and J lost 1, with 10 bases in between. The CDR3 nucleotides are TGTGCCTGGAGCGCCGGGTATTCCTACGAGCAGTACTTC. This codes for CAWSAGYSYEQYF.

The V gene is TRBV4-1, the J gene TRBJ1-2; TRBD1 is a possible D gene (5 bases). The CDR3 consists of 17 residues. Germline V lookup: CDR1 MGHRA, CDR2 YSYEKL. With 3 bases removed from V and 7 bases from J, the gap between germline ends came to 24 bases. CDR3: CASSHHGRPGLRSGYTF. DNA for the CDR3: TGCGCCAGCAGCCACCACGGGCGGCCGGGACTGAGATCTGGCTACACCTTC.

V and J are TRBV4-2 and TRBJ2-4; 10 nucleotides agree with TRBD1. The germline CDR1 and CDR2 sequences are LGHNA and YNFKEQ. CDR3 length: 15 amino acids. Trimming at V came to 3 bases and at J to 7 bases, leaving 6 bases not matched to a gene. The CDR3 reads CASSHQGTGANIQYF. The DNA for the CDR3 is TGTGCCAGCAGCCACCAGGGGACAGGGGCGAACATTCAGTACTTC.

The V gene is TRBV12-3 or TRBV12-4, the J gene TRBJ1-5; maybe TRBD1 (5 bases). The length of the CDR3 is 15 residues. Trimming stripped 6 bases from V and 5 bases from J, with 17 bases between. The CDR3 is CASRDVLQGDQPQHF. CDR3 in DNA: TGTGCCAGCAGAGATGTTTTGCAGGGTGATCAGCCCCAGCATTTT.